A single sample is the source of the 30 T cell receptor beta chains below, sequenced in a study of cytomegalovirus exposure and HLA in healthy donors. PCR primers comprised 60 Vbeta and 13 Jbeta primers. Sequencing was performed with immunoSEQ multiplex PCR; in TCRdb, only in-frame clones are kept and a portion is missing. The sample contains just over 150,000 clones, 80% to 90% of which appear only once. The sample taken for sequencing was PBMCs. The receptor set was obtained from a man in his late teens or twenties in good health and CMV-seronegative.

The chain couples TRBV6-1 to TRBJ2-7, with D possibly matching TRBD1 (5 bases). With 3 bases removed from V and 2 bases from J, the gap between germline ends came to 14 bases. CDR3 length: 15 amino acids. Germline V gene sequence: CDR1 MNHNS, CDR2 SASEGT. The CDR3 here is CASSEGPGLAYEQYF. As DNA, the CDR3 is TGTGCCAGCAGTGAGGGGCCGGGCTTGGCCTACGAGCAGTACTTC.

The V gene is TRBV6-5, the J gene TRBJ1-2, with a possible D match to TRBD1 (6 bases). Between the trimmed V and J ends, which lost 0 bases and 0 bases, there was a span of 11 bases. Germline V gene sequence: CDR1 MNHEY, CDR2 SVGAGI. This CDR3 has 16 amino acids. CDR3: CASSYSRTASNYGYTF. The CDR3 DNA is TGTGCCAGCAGTTACTCAAGGACAGCCTCTAACTATGGCTACACCTTC.

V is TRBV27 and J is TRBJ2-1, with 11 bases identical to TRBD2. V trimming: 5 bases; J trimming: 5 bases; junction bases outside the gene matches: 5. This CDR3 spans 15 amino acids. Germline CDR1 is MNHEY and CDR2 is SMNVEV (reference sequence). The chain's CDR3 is CASSPRLAGNNEQFF. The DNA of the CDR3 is TGTGCCAGCAGTCCAAGACTAGCGGGGAACAATGAGCAGTTCTTC.

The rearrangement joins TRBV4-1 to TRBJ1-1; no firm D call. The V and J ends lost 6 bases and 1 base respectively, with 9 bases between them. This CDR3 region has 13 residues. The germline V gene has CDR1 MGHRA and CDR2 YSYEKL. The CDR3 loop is CASRVTSNTEAFF. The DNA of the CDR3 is TGCGCCAGCAGAGTAACTTCGAACACTGAAGCTTTCTTT.

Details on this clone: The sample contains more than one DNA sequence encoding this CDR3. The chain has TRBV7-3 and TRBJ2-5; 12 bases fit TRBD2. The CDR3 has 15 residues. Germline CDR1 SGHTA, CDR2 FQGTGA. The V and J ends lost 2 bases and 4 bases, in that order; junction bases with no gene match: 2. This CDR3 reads CASSLGGLAGETQYF. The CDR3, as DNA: TGTGCCAGCAGCTTAGGGGGACTAGCGGGAGAGACCCAGTACTTC.

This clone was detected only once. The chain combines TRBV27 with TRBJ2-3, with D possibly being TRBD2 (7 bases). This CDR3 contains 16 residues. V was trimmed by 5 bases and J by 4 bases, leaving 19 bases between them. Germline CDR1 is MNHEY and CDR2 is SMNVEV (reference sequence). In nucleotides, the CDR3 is TGTGCCAGCAGTAGTTACAGGGAGGGAAGCTCAGATACGCAGTATTTT. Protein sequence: CASSSYREGSSDTQYF.

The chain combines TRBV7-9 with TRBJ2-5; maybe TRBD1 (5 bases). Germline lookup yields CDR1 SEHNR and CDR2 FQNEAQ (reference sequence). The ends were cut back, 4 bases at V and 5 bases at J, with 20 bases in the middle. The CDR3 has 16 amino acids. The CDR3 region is CASSSRFAGPGETQYF. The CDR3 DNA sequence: TGTGCCAGCAGCTCCCGGTTTGCAGGGCCCGGGGAGACCCAGTACTTC.

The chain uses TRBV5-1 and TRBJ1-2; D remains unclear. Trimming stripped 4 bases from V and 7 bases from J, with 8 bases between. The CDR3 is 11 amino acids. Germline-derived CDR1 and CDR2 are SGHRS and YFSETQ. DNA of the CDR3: TGCGCCAGCAGCCTGACTCTTGGCTACACCTTC. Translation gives CASSLTLGYTF.

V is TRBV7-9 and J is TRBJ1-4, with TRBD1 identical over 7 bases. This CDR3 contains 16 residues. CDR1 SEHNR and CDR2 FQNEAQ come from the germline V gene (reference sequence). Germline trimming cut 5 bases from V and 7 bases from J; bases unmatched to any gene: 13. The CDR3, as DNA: TGTGCCAGCAGCCGGCCCGAAGGGGGCGACGGTGAAAAACTGTTTTTT. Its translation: CASSRPEGGDGEKLFF.

The CDR3 DNA sequence: TGTGCCAGCAGTGCCCTTCAGGGCAATGAGCAGTTCTTC. Translated: CASSALQGNEQFF. V gene TRBV6-4 combines with J gene TRBJ2-1; D is perhaps TRBD1 (5 bases). This CDR3 comprises 13 residues. V lost 4 bases to trimming and J lost 6 bases, with 10 bases between them. Per germline, CDR1 MRHNA and CDR2 SNTAGT.

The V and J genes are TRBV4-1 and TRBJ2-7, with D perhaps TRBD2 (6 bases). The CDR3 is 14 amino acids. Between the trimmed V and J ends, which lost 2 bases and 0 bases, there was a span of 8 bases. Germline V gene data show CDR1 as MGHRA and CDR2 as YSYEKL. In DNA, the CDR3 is TGCGCCAGCAGCCAACAACTAGCCTCCTACGAGCAGTACTTC. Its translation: CASSQQLASYEQYF.

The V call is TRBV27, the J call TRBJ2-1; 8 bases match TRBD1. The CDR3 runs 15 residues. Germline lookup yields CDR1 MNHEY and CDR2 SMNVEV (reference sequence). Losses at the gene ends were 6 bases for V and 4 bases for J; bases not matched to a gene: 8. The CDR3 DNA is TGTGCCAGCAGCCACGCAGGGGGCGGGTACAATGAGCAGTTCTTC. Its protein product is CASSHAGGGYNEQFF.

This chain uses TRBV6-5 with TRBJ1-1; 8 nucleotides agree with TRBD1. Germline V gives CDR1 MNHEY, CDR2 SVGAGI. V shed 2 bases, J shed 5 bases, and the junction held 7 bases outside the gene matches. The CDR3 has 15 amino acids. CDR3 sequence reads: CASSYTQGDRTEAFF. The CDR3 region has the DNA TGTGCCAGCAGTTACACACAGGGGGATAGGACTGAAGCTTTCTTT.

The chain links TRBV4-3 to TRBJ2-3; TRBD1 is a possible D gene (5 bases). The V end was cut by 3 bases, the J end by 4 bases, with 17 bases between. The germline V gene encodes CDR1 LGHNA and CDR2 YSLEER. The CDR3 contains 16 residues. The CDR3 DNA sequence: TGCGCCAGCAGCCAGGCCCTAGTCCAGGGCCCAGATACGCAGTATTTT. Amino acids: CASSQALVQGPDTQYF.

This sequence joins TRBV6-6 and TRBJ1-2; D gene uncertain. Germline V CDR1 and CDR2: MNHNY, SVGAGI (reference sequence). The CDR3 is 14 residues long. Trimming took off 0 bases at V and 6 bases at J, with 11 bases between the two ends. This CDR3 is CASSYSRVSDGYTF. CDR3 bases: TGTGCCAGCAGTTACTCCCGGGTTTCGGATGGCTACACCTTC.

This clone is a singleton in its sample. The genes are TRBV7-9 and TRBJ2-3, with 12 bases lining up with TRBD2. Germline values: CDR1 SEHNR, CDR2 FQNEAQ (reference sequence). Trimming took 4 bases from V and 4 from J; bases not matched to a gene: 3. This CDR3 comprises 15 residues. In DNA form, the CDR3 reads TGTGCCAGCAGCTCCCCTAGCGGGGGGGCAGATACGCAGTATTTT. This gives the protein CASSSPSGGADTQYF. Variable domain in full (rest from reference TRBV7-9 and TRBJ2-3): DTGVSQNPRHKITKRGQNVTFRCDPISEHNRLYWYRQTLGQGPEFLTYFQNEAQLEKSRLLSDRFSAERPKGSFSTLEIQRTEQGDSAMYLCASSSPSGGADTQYFGPGTRLTVL.

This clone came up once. Here the CDR3 DNA reads TGTGCCAGCAGCCCCAGCGGAGACAGGGCTGGGGAGACCCAGTACTTC. Amino acids: CASSPSGDRAGETQYF. This rearrangement joins TRBV9 to TRBJ2-5, with TRBD1 matching 7 bases. Germline-derived CDR1 and CDR2 are SGDLS and YYNGEE. With V trimmed by 4 bases and J by 5 bases, 14 bases remained unmatched. This CDR3 comprises 16 residues.

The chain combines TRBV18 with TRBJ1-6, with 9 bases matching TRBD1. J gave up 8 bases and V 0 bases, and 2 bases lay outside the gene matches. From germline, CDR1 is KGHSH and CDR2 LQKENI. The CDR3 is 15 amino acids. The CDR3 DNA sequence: TGTGCCAGCTCACCACCGGGACAGGGTCATTCACCCCTCCACTTT. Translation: CASSPPGQGHSPLHF.

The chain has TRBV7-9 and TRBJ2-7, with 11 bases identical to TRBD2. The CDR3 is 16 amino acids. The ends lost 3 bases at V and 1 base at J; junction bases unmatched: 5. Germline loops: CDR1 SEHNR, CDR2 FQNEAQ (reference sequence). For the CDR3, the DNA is TGTGCCAGCAGCTTTGTAGGGACTAGCGGTTCCTACGAGCAGTACTTC. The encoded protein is CASSFVGTSGSYEQYF.

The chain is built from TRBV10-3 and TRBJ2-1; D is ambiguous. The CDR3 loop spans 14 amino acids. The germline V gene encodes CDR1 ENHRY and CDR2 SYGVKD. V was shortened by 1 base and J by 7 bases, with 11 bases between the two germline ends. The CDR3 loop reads CAISELASLNEQFF. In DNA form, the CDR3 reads TGTGCCATCAGTGAGTTGGCTAGTTTGAATGAGCAGTTCTTC.

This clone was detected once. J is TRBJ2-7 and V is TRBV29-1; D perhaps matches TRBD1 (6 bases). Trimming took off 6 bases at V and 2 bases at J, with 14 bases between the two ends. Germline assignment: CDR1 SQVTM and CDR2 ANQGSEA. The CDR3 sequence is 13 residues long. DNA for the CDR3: TGCAGCGTGGCGGCAGGGGCTACCTACGAGCAGTACTTC. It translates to CSVAAGATYEQYF.

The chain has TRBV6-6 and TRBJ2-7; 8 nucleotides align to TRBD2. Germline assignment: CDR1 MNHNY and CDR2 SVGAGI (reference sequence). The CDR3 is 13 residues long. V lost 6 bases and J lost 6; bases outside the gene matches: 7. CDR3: CASSPYAGGEQYF. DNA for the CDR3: TGTGCCAGCAGCCCCTACGCGGGGGGCGAGCAGTACTTC.

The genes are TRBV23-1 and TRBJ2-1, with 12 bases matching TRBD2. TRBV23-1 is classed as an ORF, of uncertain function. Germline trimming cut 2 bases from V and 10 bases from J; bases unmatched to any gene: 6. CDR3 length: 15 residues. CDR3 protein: CASSQRASGREEQFF. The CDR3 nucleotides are TGCGCCAGCAGTCAAAGGGCTAGCGGGAGGGAGGAGCAGTTCTTC.

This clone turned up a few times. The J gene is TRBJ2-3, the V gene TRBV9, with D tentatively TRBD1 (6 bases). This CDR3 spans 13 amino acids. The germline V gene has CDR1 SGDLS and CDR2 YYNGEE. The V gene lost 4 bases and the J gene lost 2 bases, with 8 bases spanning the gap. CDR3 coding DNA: TGTGCCAGCAGCCCAGGGGACACAGATACGCAGTATTTT. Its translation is CASSPGDTDTQYF.

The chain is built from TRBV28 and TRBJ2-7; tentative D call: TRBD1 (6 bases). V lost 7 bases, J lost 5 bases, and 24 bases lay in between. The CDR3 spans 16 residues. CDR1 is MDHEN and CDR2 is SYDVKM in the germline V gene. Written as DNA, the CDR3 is TGTGCCAGCACCGCACCCGATCTCAGGGGACCCCACGAGCAGTACTTC. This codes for CASTAPDLRGPHEQYF.

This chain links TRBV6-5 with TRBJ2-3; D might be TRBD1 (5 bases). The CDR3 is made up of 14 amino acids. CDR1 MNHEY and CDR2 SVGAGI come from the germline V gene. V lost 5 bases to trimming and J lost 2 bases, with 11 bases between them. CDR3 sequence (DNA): TGTGCCAGCAGTCTCGCCAGGGCCACAGATACGCAGTATTTT. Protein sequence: CASSLARATDTQYF.

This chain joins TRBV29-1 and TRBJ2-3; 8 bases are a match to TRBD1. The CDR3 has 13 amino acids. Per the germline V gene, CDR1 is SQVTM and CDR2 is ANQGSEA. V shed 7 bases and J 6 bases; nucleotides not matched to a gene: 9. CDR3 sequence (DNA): TGCAGCGCCGGACAGGGAGGTCGGGATACGCAGTATTTT. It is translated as CSAGQGGRDTQYF.

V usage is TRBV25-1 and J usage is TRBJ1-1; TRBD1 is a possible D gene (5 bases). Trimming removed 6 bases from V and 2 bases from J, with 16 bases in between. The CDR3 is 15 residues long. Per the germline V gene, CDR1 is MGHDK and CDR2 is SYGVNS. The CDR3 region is CASSEPGDLNTEAFF. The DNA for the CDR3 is TGTGCCAGCAGCGAACCGGGGGATTTAAACACTGAAGCTTTCTTT.

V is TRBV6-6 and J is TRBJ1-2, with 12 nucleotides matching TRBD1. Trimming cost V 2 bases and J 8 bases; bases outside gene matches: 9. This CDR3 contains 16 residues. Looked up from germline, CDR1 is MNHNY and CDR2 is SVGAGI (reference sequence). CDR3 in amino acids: CASSYRGQGAIGGYTF. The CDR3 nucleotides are TGTGCCAGCAGTTACAGGGGACAGGGGGCGATTGGGGGCTACACCTTC.

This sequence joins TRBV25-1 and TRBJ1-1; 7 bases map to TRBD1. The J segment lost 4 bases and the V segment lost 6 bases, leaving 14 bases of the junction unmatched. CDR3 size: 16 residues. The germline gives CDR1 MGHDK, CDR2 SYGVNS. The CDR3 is CASRTESGGSGTEAFF. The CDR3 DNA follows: TGTGCCAGCAGAACAGAATCAGGGGGTTCGGGCACTGAAGCTTTCTTT.